These 23 T cell receptor beta chains were sequenced from one sample in a study of blood T cell repertoires in COVID-19. TCRdb keeps only in-frame clones here, not all; method: immunoSEQ multiplex PCR. The sample has some 170,000 clones; about four fifths are singletons. Sequencing was carried out using peripheral blood. The receptors come from a man aged 55 to 70 with active or convalescent COVID-19.

This clone was seen just once. The chain joins TRBV11-1 to TRBJ2-1, with 8 bases lining up with TRBD2. V lost 1 base, J lost 3 bases, and 5 bases stayed unmatched. The length of the CDR3 is 16 residues. The germline gives CDR1 SGHAT, CDR2 FQDESV (reference sequence). The chain's CDR3 is CASSLEGGGLYNEQFF. Written as DNA, the CDR3 is TGTGCCAGCAGCTTAGAGGGCGGGGGGCTCTACAATGAGCAGTTCTTC. Supplemented by reference TRBV11-1 and TRBJ2-1, the full variable domain reads EAEVAQSPRYKITEKSQAVAFWCDPISGHATLYWYRQILGQGPELLVQFQDESVVDDSQLPKDRFSAERLKGVDSTLKIQPAELGDSAMYLCASSLEGGGLYNEQFFGPGTRLTVL.

The chain carries TRBV6-5 and TRBJ2-7; TRBD2 aligns across 8 bases. The CDR3 is 14 amino acids. The J segment lost 5 bases and the V segment lost 7 bases, leaving 10 bases of the junction unmatched. CDR1 is MNHEY and CDR2 is SVGAGI in the germline V gene. The CDR3 region has the DNA TGTGCCAGCAAGCCGGGACTAGGAATCAACGAGCAGTACTTC. This encodes CASKPGLGINEQYF.

The chain combines TRBV10-3 with TRBJ2-2; perhaps TRBD2 as D (5 bases). This CDR3 has 19 amino acids. CDR1 is ENHRY, CDR2 SYGVKD, per germline. Trimming removed 0 bases from V and 0 bases from J, with 17 bases in between. CDR3 coding DNA: TGTGCCATCAGTGAGTCGCCGATAGGAGGTTCCGCGAACACCGGGGAGCTGTTTTTT. This sequence encodes CAISESPIGGSANTGELFF.

CDR3 residues: CASSLGDRGHEQYF. The DNA for the CDR3 is TGTGCCAGCAGCTTAGGAGACAGGGGCCACGAGCAGTACTTC. V usage is TRBV7-8 and J usage is TRBJ2-7; 8 positions match TRBD1. The length of the CDR3 is 14 residues. After removal of 1 base from V and 5 bases from J, the junction contained 4 bases not matched to a gene. Germline V CDR1 and CDR2: SGHVS, FQNEAQ.

The chain has TRBV5-5 and TRBJ2-1; 12 bases fit TRBD2. This CDR3 is 17 amino acids long. V shed 1 base and J 9 bases; nucleotides not matched to a gene: 11. Germline assignment: CDR1 SGHKS and CDR2 YYEKEE (reference sequence). CDR3 in amino acids: CASSLYPSGRAGPEQFF. The CDR3 region has the DNA TGTGCCAGCAGCTTGTATCCTAGCGGGAGGGCCGGGCCTGAGCAGTTCTTC. The whole variable domain, remainder taken from reference TRBV5-5 and TRBJ2-1, is DAGVTQSPTHLIKTRGQQVTLRCSPISGHKSVSWYQQVLGQGPQFIFQYYEKEERGRGNFPDRFSARQFPNYSSELNVNALLLGDSALYLCASSLYPSGRAGPEQFFGPGTRLTVL.

The genes are TRBV5-1 and TRBJ2-2; D call uncertain. CDR1 and CDR2 (germline): SGHRS, YFSETQ. Trimming removed 0 bases at V and 4 bases at J, with 4 bases between. The CDR3 is 13 residues long. The CDR3 nucleotides are TGCGCCAGCAGCTTGGCCAGCACCGGGGAGCTGTTTTTT. As protein: CASSLASTGELFF.

The chain employs TRBV7-9 and TRBJ2-7; no clear D. The CDR3 has 14 residues. Deletions cut 3 bases from V and 2 bases from J, with 11 bases between. Germline V gene lookup returns CDR1 SEHNR and CDR2 FQNEAQ (reference sequence). The CDR3 coding sequence is TGTGCCAGCAGCTTCGTAACAGAAGCCTACGAGCAGTACTTC. This translates into CASSFVTEAYEQYF.

V gene TRBV5-1 combines with J gene TRBJ2-7; TRBD2 agrees at 7 bases. Germline V gives CDR1 SGHRS, CDR2 YFSETQ. J was trimmed by 2 bases and V by 4 bases; bases with no gene match: 15. This CDR3 is 17 amino acids long. This CDR3 reads CASSPEGVRREPYEQYF. CDR3 sequence (DNA): TGCGCCAGCAGCCCCGAAGGGGTGCGGCGGGAGCCCTACGAGCAGTACTTC.

The chain couples TRBV12-3 or TRBV12-4 to TRBJ2-3; D gene unclear. Trimming shortened V by 8 bases and J by 0 bases, and 9 bases separated the two germline ends. The CDR3 has 13 residues. CDR3 sequence (DNA): TGTGCCAGCTCCCGCGGTAGCACAGATACGCAGTATTTT. Amino acids: CASSRGSTDTQYF.

This clone was observed a single time. The chain employs TRBV5-4 and TRBJ1-2; D is perhaps TRBD1 (6 bases). Germline assignment: CDR1 SGHNT and CDR2 YYREEE (reference sequence). The V end was cut by 3 bases, the J end by 2 bases, with 11 bases between. The CDR3 is 14 residues long. The CDR3 region has the DNA TGTGCCAGCAGCTCTCAAGGGGGAAACTATGGCTACACCTTC. Amino acid sequence: CASSSQGGNYGYTF. The variable domain in full, with the rest retrieved from reference TRBV5-4 and TRBJ1-2, is ETGVTQSPTHLIKTRGQQVTLRCSSQSGHNTVSWYQQALGQGPQFIFQYYREEENGRGNFPPRFSGLQFPNYSSELNVNALELDDSALYLCASSSQGGNYGYTFGSGTRLTVV.

The chain recombines TRBV11-2 with TRBJ2-1; a possible D gene is TRBD1 (6 bases). The CDR3 runs to 14 residues. Germline CDR1 SGHAT, CDR2 FQNNGV. The V end was cut by 5 bases, the J end by 2 bases, with 10 bases between. CDR3 amino acids: CASSLRDTYNEQFF. The CDR3 DNA reads TGTGCCAGCAGCCTCCGGGACACCTACAATGAGCAGTTCTTC.

The chain carries TRBV5-1 and TRBJ2-4; 7 bases are a match to TRBD2. After removal of 4 bases from V and 4 bases from J, the junction contained 5 bases not matched to a gene. The length of the CDR3 is 14 residues. Germline V CDR1 and CDR2: SGHRS, YFSETQ. CDR3 protein: CASSSGTGKNIQYF. In DNA, the CDR3 is TGCGCCAGCAGCAGCGGGACCGGGAAAAACATTCAGTACTTC.

This sequence joins TRBV28 and TRBJ2-7; 7 bases map to TRBD2. The CDR3 spans 13 residues. Per the germline V gene, CDR1 is MDHEN and CDR2 is SYDVKM. The V segment lost 7 bases and the J segment 4 bases; nucleotides outside the gene matches: 7. The CDR3 DNA follows: TGTGCCAGCACGGGCGGGAGAGTTTACGAGCAGTACTTC. Its translation is CASTGGRVYEQYF.

The genes are TRBV29-1 and TRBJ2-1; 13 nucleotides line up with TRBD2. The trim removed 7 bases at V and 4 bases at J, leaving 4 bases unmatched. The CDR3 is made up of 14 amino acids. CDR1 SQVTM and CDR2 ANQGSEA come from the germline V gene. In DNA form, the CDR3 reads TGCAGCGCCGGACTAGCGGGAGCATACAATGAGCAGTTCTTC. Translating it yields CSAGLAGAYNEQFF.

The V and J genes are TRBV9 and TRBJ2-7; 8 nucleotides match TRBD1. CDR3 length: 15 residues. Per the germline V gene, CDR1 is SGDLS and CDR2 is YYNGEE. The V segment lost 2 bases and the J segment 3 bases; nucleotides outside the gene matches: 7. The CDR3, as DNA: TGTGCCAGCAGCGTCAGGACAGGGTCCATCTACGAGCAGTACTTC. It encodes CASSVRTGSIYEQYF.

The chain has TRBV18 and TRBJ2-6; 7 bases are shared with TRBD1. The germline V gene has CDR1 KGHSH and CDR2 LQKENI. Germline trimming cut 4 bases from V and 2 bases from J; bases unmatched to any gene: 2. The CDR3 has 15 residues. The CDR3 reads CASSLQGAGANVLTF. The CDR3 DNA reads TGTGCCAGCTCACTTCAGGGGGCTGGGGCCAACGTCCTGACTTTC.

The chain is built from TRBV28 and TRBJ1-2; no clear D gene. The V and J ends lost 7 bases and 4 bases respectively, with 10 bases between them. Germline-derived CDR1 and CDR2 are MDHEN and SYDVKM. The CDR3 is 12 residues long. CDR3 nucleotides: TGTGCCAGCAACCGGGGATCCTATGGCTACACCTTC. It yields the protein CASNRGSYGYTF.

The rearrangement joins TRBV28 to TRBJ2-7, with D possibly being TRBD1 (6 bases). The CDR3 extends over 16 amino acids. V was pared by 1 base and J by 3 bases, with 16 bases between. The V gene's germline CDR1 is MDHEN and CDR2 SYDVKM. For the CDR3, the DNA is TGTGCCAGCAGTTTATCCGACAGGAGTGGCGTCTACGAGCAGTACTTC. Its protein product is CASSLSDRSGVYEQYF.

The chain recombines TRBV5-1 with TRBJ2-7; TRBD1 matches at 10 bases. The ends lost 0 bases at V and 6 bases at J; junction bases unmatched: 12. The CDR3 runs to 17 residues. Germline V gene sequence: CDR1 SGHRS, CDR2 YFSETQ. CDR3 DNA: TGCGCCAGCAGCTTGGCCGGGACAGGGGCCCGACCGGGCGAGCAGTACTTC. Residues: CASSLAGTGARPGEQYF.

The gene calls are TRBV2 and TRBJ1-5; D remains ambiguous. The CDR3 has 14 amino acids. V was shortened by 1 base and J by 7 bases, with 11 bases between the two germline ends. Germline-derived CDR1 and CDR2 are SNHLY and FYNNEI. In nucleotides, the CDR3 is TGTGCCAGCAGTGAAGAGGAGGCCCGGCAGCCCCAGCATTTT. Its protein is CASSEEEARQPQHF.

V and J are TRBV6-6 and TRBJ2-5; D perhaps matches TRBD2 (5 bases). There are 14 residues in the CDR3. V was pared by 6 bases and J by 4 bases, with 15 bases between. CDR1 MNHNY and CDR2 SVGAGI come from the germline V gene (reference sequence). The CDR3 DNA sequence: TGTGCCAGCAGCCCGGACTTCCTTGTAGAGACCCAGTACTTC. As protein: CASSPDFLVETQYF.

The chain links TRBV7-2 to TRBJ2-7, with 11 bases matching TRBD1. Trimming took 2 bases from V and 5 from J; bases not matched to a gene: 2. CDR1 and CDR2 (germline): SGHTA, FQGNSA. This CDR3 spans 14 amino acids. The CDR3 coding sequence is TGTGCCAGCAGCTTATGGACAGGGGGCAACGAGCAGTACTTC. Its translation: CASSLWTGGNEQYF.

The genes are TRBV24-1 and TRBJ1-1; D is unresolved. CDR3 size: 13 residues. Trimming stripped 0 bases from V and 4 bases from J, with 5 bases between. CDR1 is KGHDR, CDR2 SFDVKD, per germline. CDR3 sequence: CATSDLGGTEAFF. CDR3 nucleotides: TGTGCCACCAGTGATTTGGGAGGCACTGAAGCTTTCTTT.